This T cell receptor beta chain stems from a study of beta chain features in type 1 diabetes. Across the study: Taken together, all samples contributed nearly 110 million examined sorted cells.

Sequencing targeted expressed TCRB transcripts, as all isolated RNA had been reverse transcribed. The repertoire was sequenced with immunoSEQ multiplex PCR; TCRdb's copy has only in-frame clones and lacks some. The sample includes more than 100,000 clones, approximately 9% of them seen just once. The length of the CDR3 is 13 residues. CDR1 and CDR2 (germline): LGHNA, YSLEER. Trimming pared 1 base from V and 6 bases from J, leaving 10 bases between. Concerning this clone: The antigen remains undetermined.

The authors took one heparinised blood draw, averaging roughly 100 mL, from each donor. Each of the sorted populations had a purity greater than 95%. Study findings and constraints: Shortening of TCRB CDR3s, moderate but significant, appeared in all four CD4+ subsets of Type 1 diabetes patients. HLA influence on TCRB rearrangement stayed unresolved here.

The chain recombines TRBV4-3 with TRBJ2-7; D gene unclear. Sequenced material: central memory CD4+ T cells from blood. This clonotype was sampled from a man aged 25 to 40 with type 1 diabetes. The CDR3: CASSQGLTGEQYF. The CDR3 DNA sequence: TGCGCCAGCAGCCAAGGATTGACTGGCGAGCAGTACTTC.